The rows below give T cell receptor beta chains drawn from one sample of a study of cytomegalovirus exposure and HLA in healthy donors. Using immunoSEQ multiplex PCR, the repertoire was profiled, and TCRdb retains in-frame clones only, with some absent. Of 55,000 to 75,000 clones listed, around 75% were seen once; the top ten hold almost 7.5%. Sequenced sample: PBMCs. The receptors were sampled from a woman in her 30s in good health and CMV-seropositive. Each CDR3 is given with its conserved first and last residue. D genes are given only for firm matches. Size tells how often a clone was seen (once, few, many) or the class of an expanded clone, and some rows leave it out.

TGTGCCAGCAGCGGACCAGGGTCAGCTAACTATGGCTACACCTTC CASSGPGSANYGYTF TRBJ1-2 NA TRBV5-4 NA 15
TGCGCCAGCAGCTTGGCGGGAGCCCTATACGAGCAGTACTTC CASSLAGALYEQYF TRBJ2-7 NA TRBV5-1 NA 14
TGTGCCAGCTGGGGGGGGATCTACGAGCAGTACTTC CASWGGIYEQYF TRBJ2-7 NA TRBV6-5 TRBD2 12
TGTGCCAGTAGCGTGGGGCGGCGGGGTGGCGAGCAGTACTTC CASSVGRRGGEQYF TRBJ2-7 NA TRBV19 NA 14
TGTGCCAGCAGCGTAGCTTTGGCGGGACAGGGGATCTCCGGGGAGCTGTTTTTT CASSVALAGQGISGELFF TRBJ2-2 NA TRBV9 TRBD1 18
TGCGCCAGCAGCCTGCTCGGACAGGGCCACGAGCAGTACTTC CASSLLGQGHEQYF TRBJ2-7 NA TRBV5-1 TRBD1 14
TGTGCCAGCAGGACTAGGACAGGGGGTTTCGACGAGCAGTACTTC CASRTRTGGFDEQYF TRBJ2-7 NA TRBV6-1 TRBD1 15
TGTGCCAGCAGTGTGAGACAGGGAATATATGAGCAGTTCTTC CASSVRQGIYEQFF TRBJ2-1 NA TRBV6-6 TRBD1 14
TGTGCCAGTTCTCTAGGGGCTCGGGAGACCCAGTACTTC CASSLGARETQYF TRBJ2-5 NA TRBV19 NA 13
TGTGCCAGCAGCCAAGCCAGGAATCAGCCCCAGCATTTT CASSQARNQPQHF TRBJ1-5 few TRBV14 NA 13
TGCGCCAGCAGCTTGGGCTCAAGGAAGGAGGTCACAGATACGCAGTATTTT CASSLGSRKEVTDTQYF TRBJ2-3 NA TRBV5-1 NA 17
TGTGCCAGCAGCCCAGGGGGCCGGGGAGTCACTGACAACACTGAAGCTTTCTTT CASSPGGRGVTDNTEAFF TRBJ1-1 few TRBV11-2 TRBD1 18
TGCGCCAGCAGCTTAAGGCATGGGGGACAGGGAACTCGCAATGAGCAGTTCTTC CASSLRHGGQGTRNEQFF TRBJ2-1 NA TRBV5-1 TRBD1 18
TGTGCCAGCAGTTCTGACCCCAGGACTTTCACAGATACGCAGTATTTT CASSSDPRTFTDTQYF TRBJ2-3 NA TRBV28 NA 16
TGTGCCAGCAGTGAAAGGGGACTAAGGACAGAGAACAATCAGCCCCAGCATTTT CASSERGLRTENNQPQHF TRBJ1-5 NA TRBV25-1 NA 18
TGCGCCAGCAAGTTCCTGGCAGGGGCCGTCGGGAATGGCTACACCTTC CASKFLAGAVGNGYTF TRBJ1-2 NA TRBV4-1 NA 16
TGTGCCAGCAGCTTGGGACTAGCGGGAGATACGCAGTATTTT CASSLGLAGDTQYF TRBJ2-3 NA TRBV7-8 TRBD2 14
TGTGCCAGCAGGATGGGACAGGACTATGGCTACACCTTC CASRMGQDYGYTF TRBJ1-2 NA TRBV6-6 TRBD1 13
TGTGCCAGCAGCTTACAGGGCCCCCATACGCAGTATTTT CASSLQGPHTQYF TRBJ2-3 NA TRBV11-2 NA 13
TGTGCCTGGAGGTTGGGGGACAGGGAGTACACTGAAGCTTTCTTT CAWRLGDREYTEAFF TRBJ1-1 NA TRBV30 TRBD1 15
TGTGCCAGTAGACCGACAGGGGGCAATACCGGGGAGCTGTTTTTT CASRPTGGNTGELFF TRBJ2-2 NA TRBV19 TRBD1 15
TGTGCCAGCAGCCCTTCAGGGACCCAGTACTTC CASSPSGTQYF TRBJ2-5 NA TRBV7-9 NA 11
TGTGCCAGCAGTTACGGGGCCGCGGTGGTCTCACCCCTCCACTTT CASSYGAAVVSPLHF TRBJ1-6 NA TRBV6-5 NA 15
TGTGCCAGCAGCTTGGTTAGCGCGGGCGGGGAGCTGTTTTTT CASSLVSAGGELFF TRBJ2-2 NA TRBV5-4 NA 14
TGTGCCAGCAGTGAACAGGGGGCATATTATGGCTACACCTTC CASSEQGAYYGYTF TRBJ1-2 NA TRBV6-5 TRBD1 14
TGTGCCTGGGCGGACTTCGGGGAAGCTTTCTTT CAWADFGEAFF TRBJ1-1 NA TRBV30 NA 11
TGTGCCAGTAGTGGCCCCACAGATACGCAGTATTTT CASSGPTDTQYF TRBJ2-3 NA TRBV19 NA 12
TGTGCCAGTATTTCCGGGACAGGGTCGGTAGAGACCCAGTACTTC CASISGTGSVETQYF TRBJ2-5 NA TRBV2 TRBD1 15
TGTGCCAGCAGTTTCGCACCCAGACAGTATGGCTACACCTTC CASSFAPRQYGYTF TRBJ1-2 NA TRBV27 NA 14
TGTGCCAGCGTAAACCGAGGGAACACTGAAGCTTTCTTT CASVNRGNTEAFF TRBJ1-1 NA TRBV28 NA 13
TGTGCCAGCAGCGACAGTTGGAGCACTGAAGCTTTCTTT CASSDSWSTEAFF TRBJ1-1 few TRBV28 NA 13
TGTGCCAGTAGTCTTCCAGGGAGGTCTTTTGGGGCCAACGTCCTGACTTTC CASSLPGRSFGANVLTF TRBJ2-6 NA TRBV19 NA 17
TGTGCCAGCAGCTTAGCGGGCTCCTACAATGAGCAGTTCTTC CASSLAGSYNEQFF TRBJ2-1 NA TRBV7-3 NA 14
TGTGCCAGCAGTTCGGGTCGGGCAGGGGCAAGAACCGGGGAGCTGTTTTTT CASSSGRAGARTGELFF TRBJ2-2 NA TRBV27 NA 17
TGTGCCATCTGGGACAGGGCACCCAACACTGAAGCTTTCTTT CAIWDRAPNTEAFF TRBJ1-1 NA TRBV10-3 TRBD1 14
TGTGCCAGCAGCACAACAGGGGCCGCTGAAGCTTTCTTT CASSTTGAAEAFF TRBJ1-1 NA TRBV13 TRBD1 13
TGTGCCAGCAGTGAGTTACAGGGCACCGGGGAGCTGTTTTTT CASSELQGTGELFF TRBJ2-2 NA TRBV25-1 NA 14
TGTGCCCAGACTTCCGGGGATGTATACACCTTC CAQTSGDVYTF TRBJ1-2 NA TRBV7-2 NA 11
TGTGCCAGCAGTTCCCCCGGGAAGGGGCAGTTCTTC CASSSPGKGQFF TRBJ2-1 NA TRBV28 NA 12
TGTGCCAGTAGTATAGTGGGAGGGCATAGCACCGGGGAGCTGTTTTTT CASSIVGGHSTGELFF TRBJ2-2 NA TRBV19 TRBD2 16
TGTGCCAGCAGACGACAGCCAAACACCGGGGAGCTGTTTTTT CASRRQPNTGELFF TRBJ2-2 NA TRBV6-1 NA 14
TGTGCCAGCAGCCCCGGGACAGGGGAAGCCAAAAACATTCAGTACTTC CASSPGTGEAKNIQYF TRBJ2-4 NA TRBV7-9 TRBD1 16
TGTGCCAGCAGCCCCGGGACAGGGACCGGAAAACTGTTTTTT CASSPGTGTGKLFF TRBJ1-4 few TRBV7-8 TRBD1 14
TGTGCCAGCAGCTTAACAAGGTTCCTAGGCTATGAAGCTTTCTTT CASSLTRFLGYEAFF TRBJ1-1 NA TRBV7-2 NA 15
TGTGCCAGCAGTGAAGGCTGGGGCAGGGTGAATGAGCAGTTCTTC CASSEGWGRVNEQFF TRBJ2-1 once TRBV25-1 NA 15
TGTGCCAGCAGGTTCCGTTTCTACGAGCAGTACTTC CASRFRFYEQYF TRBJ2-7 NA TRBV5-6 NA 12
TGTGCCAGCAGCTTGACAGGGTTAACCTATGGCTACACCTTC CASSLTGLTYGYTF TRBJ1-2 few TRBV5-6 NA 14
TGTGCCAGCAACATAAACAGGGGGAGAATCACTGAAGCTTTCTTT CASNINRGRITEAFF TRBJ1-1 once TRBV5-8 TRBD1 15
TGTGCCTATGGACAGGGACCGAATGAAAAACTGTTTTTT CAYGQGPNEKLFF TRBJ1-4 NA TRBV6-1 TRBD1 13
TGCAGCGTACCCGCCGGGGGGGATACGCAGTATTTT CSVPAGGDTQYF TRBJ2-3 NA TRBV29-1 TRBD2 12
TGTGCCAGCAGCCTAACTAGCGCCAGCACAGATACGCAGTATTTT CASSLTSASTDTQYF TRBJ2-3 NA TRBV27 TRBD2 15
TGCAGCGTTTCCGGGACATTGAGAACTGAAGCTTTCTTT CSVSGTLRTEAFF TRBJ1-1 few TRBV29-1 NA 13
TGCGCCAGCAGCCCCCTGGGACAGGGTCTGAACGAGCAGTACTTC CASSPLGQGLNEQYF TRBJ2-7 NA TRBV4-1 TRBD1 15
TGTGCCAGCAGTCTTCCAGGGGGCAACACTGAAGCTTTCTTT CASSLPGGNTEAFF TRBJ1-1 NA TRBV6-6 TRBD1 14